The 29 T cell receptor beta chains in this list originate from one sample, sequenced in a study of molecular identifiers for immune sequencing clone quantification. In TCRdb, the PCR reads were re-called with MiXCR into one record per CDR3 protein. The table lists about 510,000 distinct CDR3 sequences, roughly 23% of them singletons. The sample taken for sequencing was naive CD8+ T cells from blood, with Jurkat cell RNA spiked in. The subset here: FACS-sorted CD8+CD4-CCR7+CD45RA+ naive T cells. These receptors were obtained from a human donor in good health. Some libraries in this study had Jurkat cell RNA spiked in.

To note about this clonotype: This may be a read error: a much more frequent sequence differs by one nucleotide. This chain's CDR3 is CASSQGFKATEALF. Here the CDR3 DNA reads TGCGCCAGCAGCCAAGGATTCAAGGCCACTGAAGCTCTCTTT. The chain uses TRBV4-1 and TRBJ1-1; D is ambiguous. The germline V gene has CDR1 MGHRA and CDR2 YSYEKL. The CDR3 covers 14 residues.

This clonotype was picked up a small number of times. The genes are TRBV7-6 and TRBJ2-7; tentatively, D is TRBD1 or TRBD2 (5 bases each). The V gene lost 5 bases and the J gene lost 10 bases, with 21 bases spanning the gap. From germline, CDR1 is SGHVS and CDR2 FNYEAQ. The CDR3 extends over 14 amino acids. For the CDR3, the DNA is TGTGCCAGCAGCACCGGGACCCTACTGACTCATCAGTACTTC. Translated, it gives CASSTGTLLTHQYF.

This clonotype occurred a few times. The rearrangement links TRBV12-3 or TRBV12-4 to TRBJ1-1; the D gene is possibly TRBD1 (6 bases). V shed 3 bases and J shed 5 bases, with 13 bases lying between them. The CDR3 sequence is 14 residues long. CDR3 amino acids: CASSFEMRGTEAFF. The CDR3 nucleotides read TGTGCCAGCAGTTTTGAGATGAGGGGGACTGAAGCTTTCTTT.

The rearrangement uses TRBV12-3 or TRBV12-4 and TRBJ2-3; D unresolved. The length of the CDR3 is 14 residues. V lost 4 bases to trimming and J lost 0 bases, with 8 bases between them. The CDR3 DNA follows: TGTGCCAGCAGTTGCTCAGGTAGCACAGATACGCAGTATTTT. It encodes CASSCSGSTDTQYF.

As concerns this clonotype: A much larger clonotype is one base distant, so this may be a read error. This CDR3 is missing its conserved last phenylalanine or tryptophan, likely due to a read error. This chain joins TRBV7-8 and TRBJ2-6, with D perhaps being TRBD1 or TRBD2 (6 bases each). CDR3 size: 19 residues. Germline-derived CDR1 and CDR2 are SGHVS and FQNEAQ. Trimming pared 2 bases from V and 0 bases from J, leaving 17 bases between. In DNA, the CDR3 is TGTGCCAGCAGCTTACTACCGGGGGCTGGATACTCTGGGGCCAACGTCCTGACTTCC. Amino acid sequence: CASSLLPGAGYSGANVLTS.

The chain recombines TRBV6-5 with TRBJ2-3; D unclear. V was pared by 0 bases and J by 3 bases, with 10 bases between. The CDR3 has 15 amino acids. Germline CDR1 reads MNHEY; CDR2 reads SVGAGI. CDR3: CASSYSESGTDTQYF. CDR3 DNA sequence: TGTGCCAGCAGTTACTCGGAGAGTGGGACAGATACGCAGTATTTT.

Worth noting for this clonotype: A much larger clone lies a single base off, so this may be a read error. DNA of the CDR3: TGCGCCAGCAGCAGGGGGACTAGCTGGAGGTACGAGCAGTACTTC. Its translation is CASSRGTSWRYEQYF. The chain is built from TRBV4-1 and TRBJ2-7, with 9 bases lining up with TRBD2. V dropped 5 bases and J dropped 4; count of bases not matched to a gene: 9. Germline-derived CDR1 and CDR2 are MGHRA and YSYEKL. The CDR3 runs 15 residues.

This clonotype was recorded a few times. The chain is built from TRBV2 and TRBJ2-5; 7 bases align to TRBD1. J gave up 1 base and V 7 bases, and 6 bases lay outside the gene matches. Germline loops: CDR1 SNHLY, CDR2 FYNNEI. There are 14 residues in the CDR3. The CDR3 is CASMGRQGQETQYF. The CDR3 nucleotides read TGTGCCAGCATGGGTAGACAGGGCCAAGAGACCCAGTACTTC.

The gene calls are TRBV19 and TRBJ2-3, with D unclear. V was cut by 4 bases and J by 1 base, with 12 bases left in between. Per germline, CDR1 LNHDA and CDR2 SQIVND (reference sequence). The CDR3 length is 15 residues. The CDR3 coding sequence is TGTGCCAGTAGTAGAATGGGGTCTGGCACAGATACGCAGTATTTT. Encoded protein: CASSRMGSGTDTQYF. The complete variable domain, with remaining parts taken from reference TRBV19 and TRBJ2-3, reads DGGITQSPKYLFRKEGQNVTLSCEQNLNHDAMYWYRQDPGQGLRLIYYSQIVNDFQKGDIAEGYSVSREKKESFPLTVTSAQKNPTAFYLCASSRMGSGTDTQYFGPGTRLTVL.

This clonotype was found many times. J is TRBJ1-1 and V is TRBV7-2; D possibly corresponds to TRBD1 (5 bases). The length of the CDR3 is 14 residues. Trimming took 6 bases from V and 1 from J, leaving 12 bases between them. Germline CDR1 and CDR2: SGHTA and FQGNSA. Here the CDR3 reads CASRTMTENTEAFF. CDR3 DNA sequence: TGTGCCAGCAGGACGATGACAGAGAACACTGAAGCTTTCTTT. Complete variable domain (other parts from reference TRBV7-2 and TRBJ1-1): GAGVSQSPSNKVTEKGKDVELRCDPISGHTALYWYRQSLGQGLEFLIYFQGNSAPDKSGLPSDRFSAERTGGSVSTLTIQRTQQEDSAVYLCASRTMTENTEAFFGQGTRLTVV.

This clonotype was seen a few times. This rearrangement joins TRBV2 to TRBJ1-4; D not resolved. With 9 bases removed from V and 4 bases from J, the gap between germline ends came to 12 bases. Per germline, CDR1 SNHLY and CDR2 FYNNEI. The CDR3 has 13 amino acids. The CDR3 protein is CASDTIHNEKLFF. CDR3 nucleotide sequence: TGTGCCAGTGACACAATTCATAATGAAAAACTGTTTTTT.

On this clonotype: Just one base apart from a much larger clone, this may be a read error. CDR3 region: CASDETSGLSTDTQYF. DNA of the CDR3: TGTGCCAGTGACGAGACTAGCGGCCTAAGCACAGATACGCAGTATTTT. This chain joins TRBV2 and TRBJ2-3; 9 bases are shared with TRBD2. Germline V CDR1 and CDR2: SNHLY, FYNNEI. The CDR3 runs to 16 residues. The J segment lost 0 bases and the V segment lost 9 bases, leaving 10 bases of the junction unmatched.

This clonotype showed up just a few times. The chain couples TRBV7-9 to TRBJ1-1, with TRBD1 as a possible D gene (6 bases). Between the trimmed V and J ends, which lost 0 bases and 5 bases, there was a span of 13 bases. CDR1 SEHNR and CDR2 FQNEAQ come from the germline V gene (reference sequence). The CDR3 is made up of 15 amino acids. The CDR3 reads CASSLALGGGTEAFF. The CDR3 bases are TGTGCCAGCAGCTTAGCGCTTGGAGGGGGTACTGAAGCTTTCTTT.

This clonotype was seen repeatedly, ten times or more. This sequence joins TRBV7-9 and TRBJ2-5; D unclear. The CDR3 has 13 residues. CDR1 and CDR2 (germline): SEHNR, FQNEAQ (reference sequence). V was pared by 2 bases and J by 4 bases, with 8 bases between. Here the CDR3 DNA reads TGTGCCAGCAGCTTACCCGGATCAGAGACCCAGTACTTC. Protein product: CASSLPGSETQYF.

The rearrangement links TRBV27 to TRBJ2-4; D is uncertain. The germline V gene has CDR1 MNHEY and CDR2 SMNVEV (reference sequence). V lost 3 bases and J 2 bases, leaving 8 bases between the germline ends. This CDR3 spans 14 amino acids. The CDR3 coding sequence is TGTGCCAGCAGTTTTTACTCCTCCAAAAACATTCAGTACTTC. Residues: CASSFYSSKNIQYF.

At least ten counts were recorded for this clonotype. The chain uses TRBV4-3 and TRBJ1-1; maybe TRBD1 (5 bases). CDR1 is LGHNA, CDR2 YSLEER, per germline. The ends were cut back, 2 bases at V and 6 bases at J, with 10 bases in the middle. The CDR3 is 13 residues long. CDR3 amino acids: CASSQLPGAEAFF. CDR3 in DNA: TGCGCCAGCAGCCAACTACCGGGGGCTGAAGCTTTCTTT.

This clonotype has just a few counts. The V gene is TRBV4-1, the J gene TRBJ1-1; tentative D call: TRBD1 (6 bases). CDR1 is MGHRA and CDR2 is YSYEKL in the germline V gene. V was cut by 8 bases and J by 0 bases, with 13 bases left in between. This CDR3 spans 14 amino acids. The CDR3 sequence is CASGETGMNTEAFF. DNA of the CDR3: TGCGCCAGCGGAGAGACAGGAATGAACACTGAAGCTTTCTTT.

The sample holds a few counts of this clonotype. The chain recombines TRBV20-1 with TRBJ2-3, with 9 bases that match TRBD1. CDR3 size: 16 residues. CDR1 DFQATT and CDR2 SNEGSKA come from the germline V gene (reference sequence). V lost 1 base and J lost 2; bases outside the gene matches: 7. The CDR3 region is CSARGAGQGFTDTQYF. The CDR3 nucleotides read TGCAGTGCTAGAGGTGCGGGACAGGGATTCACAGATACGCAGTATTTT.

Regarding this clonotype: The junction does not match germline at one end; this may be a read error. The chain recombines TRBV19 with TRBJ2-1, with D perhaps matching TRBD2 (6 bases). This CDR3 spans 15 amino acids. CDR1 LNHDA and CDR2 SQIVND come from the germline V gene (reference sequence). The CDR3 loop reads CANSIGMGLLNEQFF. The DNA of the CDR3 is TGTGCCAATAGTATAGGAATGGGACTCCTGAATGAGCAGTTCTTC.

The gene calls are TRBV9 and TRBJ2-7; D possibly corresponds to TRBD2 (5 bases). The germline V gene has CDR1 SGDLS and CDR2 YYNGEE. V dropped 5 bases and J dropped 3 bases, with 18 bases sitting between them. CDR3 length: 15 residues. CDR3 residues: CASSQKGEGFYEQYF. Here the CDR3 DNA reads TGTGCCAGCAGTCAAAAGGGAGAGGGTTTCTACGAGCAGTACTTC.

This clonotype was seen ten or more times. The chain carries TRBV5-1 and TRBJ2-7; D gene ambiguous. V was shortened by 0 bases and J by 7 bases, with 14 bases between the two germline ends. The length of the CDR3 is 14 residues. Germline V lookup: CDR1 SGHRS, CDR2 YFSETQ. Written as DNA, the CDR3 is TGCGCCAGCAGCTTGGAACGGCCCCCTGAGGAGCAGTACTTC. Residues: CASSLERPPEEQYF.

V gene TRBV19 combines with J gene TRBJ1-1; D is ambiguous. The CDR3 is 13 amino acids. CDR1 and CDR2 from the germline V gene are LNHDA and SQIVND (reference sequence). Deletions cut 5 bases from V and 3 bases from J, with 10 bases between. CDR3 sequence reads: CASSFLGDTEAFF. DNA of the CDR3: TGTGCCAGTAGTTTTCTGGGAGACACTGAAGCTTTCTTT.

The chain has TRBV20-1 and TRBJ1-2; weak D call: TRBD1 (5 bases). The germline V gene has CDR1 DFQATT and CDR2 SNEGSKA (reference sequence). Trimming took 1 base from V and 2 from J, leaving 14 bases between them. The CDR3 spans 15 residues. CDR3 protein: CSARAFDRANYGYTF. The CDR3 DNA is TGCAGTGCTAGAGCCTTTGACAGAGCCAACTATGGCTACACCTTC.

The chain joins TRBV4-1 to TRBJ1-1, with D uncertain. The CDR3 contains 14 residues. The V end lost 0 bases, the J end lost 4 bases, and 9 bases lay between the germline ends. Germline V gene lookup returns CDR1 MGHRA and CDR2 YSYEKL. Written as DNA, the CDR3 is TGCGCCAGCAGCCAAGATGACGGAACCACTGAAGCTTTCTTT. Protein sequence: CASSQDDGTTEAFF.

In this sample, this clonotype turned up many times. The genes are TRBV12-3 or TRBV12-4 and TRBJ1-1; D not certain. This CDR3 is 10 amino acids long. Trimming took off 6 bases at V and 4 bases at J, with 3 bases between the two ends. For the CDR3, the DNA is TGTGCCAGCAGCAGCACTGAAGCTTTCTTT. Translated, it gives CASSSTEAFF.

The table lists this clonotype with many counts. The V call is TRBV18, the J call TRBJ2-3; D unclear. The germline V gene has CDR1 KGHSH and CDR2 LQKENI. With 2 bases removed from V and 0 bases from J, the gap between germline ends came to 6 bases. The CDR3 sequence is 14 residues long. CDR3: CASSPILSTDTQYF. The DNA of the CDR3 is TGTGCCAGCTCACCAATCCTCAGCACAGATACGCAGTATTTT.

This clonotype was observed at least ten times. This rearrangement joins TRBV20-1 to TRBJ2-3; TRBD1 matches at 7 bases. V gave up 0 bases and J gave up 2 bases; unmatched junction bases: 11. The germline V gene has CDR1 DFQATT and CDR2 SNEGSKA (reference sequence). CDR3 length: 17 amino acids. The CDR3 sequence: CSARDLAGTVITDTQYF. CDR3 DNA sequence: TGCAGTGCTAGAGATCTGGCCGGGACAGTTATCACAGATACGCAGTATTTT.

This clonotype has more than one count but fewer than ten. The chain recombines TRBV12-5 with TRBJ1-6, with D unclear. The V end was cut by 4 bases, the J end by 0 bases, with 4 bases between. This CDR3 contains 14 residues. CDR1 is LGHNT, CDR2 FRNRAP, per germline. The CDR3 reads CASGSSSYNSPLHF. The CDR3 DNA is TGTGCTAGTGGTTCAAGCTCCTATAATTCACCCCTCCACTTT.

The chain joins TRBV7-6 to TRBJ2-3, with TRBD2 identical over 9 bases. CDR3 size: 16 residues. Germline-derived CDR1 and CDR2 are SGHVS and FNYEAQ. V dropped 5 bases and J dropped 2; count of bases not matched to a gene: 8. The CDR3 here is CASSPGGGGATDTQYF. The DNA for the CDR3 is TGTGCCAGCAGCCCGGGGGGCGGGGGGGCCACAGATACGCAGTATTTT.